The sequence of this T cell receptor (beta chain) was determined in a study of brain T cells in children with intractable seizures. Findings and caveats of the study: Pre- and post-surgery blood differed in depth, so pre-surgery absences may be undersampling.

The sequenced cases were selected for having the highest brain T cell transcript signatures. Pre-surgery treatment included at least one anti-epileptic drug. Profiled with immunoSEQ multiplex PCR; TCRdb holds only in-frame clones, not every one. Of around 20,000 clones detected, around 94% appear once; the ten largest clones hold roughly 6.5%. A note on this clone: The antigen remains undetermined.

The TCR sequence derives from a boy aged 10-17 years with focal cortical dysplasia and intractable seizures. The sample here was peripheral blood, taken at surgery.

CDR3 sequence: CASSLGSLRTDTQYF. In DNA form, the CDR3 reads TGTGCCAGCAGCTTAGGAAGCCTCCGCACAGATACGCAGTATTTT. This chain connects TRBV7-8 to TRBJ2-3; D gene uncertain. V lost 1 base, J lost 1 base, and 9 bases lay in between. The CDR3 sequence is 15 residues long. In germline, CDR1 is SGHVS, CDR2 FQNEAQ.